This TCR beta chain was sequenced during a study of PD-1 blockade in classical Hodgkin lymphoma. Points from the study as a whole: Newly diagnosed patients were said to have less baseline TCR diversity than healthy donors did. Causes of the repertoire differences remain undefined, possibly disease activity or prior therapy.

Measured with immunoSEQ multiplex PCR; TCRdb has only the in-frame clones, and not every one. The sample carries tens of thousands of clones, roughly nine tenths recorded once. The sample's time point: newly diagnosed, previously untreated cHL patient sample. Magnetic negative selection served to purify CD4+ T cells out of PBMCs that had been thawed. As a comparison, the study used PBMCs from newly diagnosed, untreated classical Hodgkin lymphoma. Germline CDR1 reads SGHRS; CDR2 reads YFSETQ. This CDR3 has 14 amino acids. The V end lost 6 bases, the J end lost 0 bases, and 10 bases lay between the germline ends. Concerning this clone itself: Its antigen is not known.

The chain links TRBV5-1 to TRBJ2-1; no definite D call. Sequences were obtained from CD4+ T cells from blood. This clonotype was sampled from a human donor with classical Hodgkin lymphoma. This chain's CDR3 is CASKPGPSYNEQFF. The CDR3 nucleotides are TGCGCCAGCAAACCCGGCCCCTCCTACAATGAGCAGTTCTTC.